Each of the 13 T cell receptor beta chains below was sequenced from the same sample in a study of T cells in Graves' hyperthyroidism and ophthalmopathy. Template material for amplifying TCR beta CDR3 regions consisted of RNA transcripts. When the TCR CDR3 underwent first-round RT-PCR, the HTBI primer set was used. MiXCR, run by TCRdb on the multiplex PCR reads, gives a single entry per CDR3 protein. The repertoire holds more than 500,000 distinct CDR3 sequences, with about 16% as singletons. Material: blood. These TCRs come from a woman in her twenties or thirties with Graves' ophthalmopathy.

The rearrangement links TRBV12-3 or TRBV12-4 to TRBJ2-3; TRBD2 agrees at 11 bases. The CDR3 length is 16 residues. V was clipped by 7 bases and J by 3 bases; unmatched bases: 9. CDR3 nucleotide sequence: TGTGCCAGCACTAGCCGGACTAGCGGGTTGACAGATACGCAGTATTTT. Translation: CASTSRTSGLTDTQYF.

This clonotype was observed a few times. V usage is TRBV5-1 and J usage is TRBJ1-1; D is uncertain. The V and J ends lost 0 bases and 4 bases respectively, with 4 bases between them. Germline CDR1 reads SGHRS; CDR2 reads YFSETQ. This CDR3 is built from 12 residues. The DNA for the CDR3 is TGCGCCAGCAGCTTGGATGTCACTGAAGCTTTCTTT. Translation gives CASSLDVTEAFF. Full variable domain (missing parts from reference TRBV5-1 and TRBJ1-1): KAGVTQTPRYLIKTRGQQVTLSCSPISGHRSVSWYQQTPGQGLQFLFEYFSETQRNKGNFPGRFSGRQFSNSRSEMNVSTLELGDSALYLCASSLDVTEAFFGQGTRLTVV.

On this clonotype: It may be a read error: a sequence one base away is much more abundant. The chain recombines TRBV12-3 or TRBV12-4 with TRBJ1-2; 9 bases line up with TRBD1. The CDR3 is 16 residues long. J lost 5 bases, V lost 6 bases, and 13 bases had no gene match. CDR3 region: CASSSRTGTGRYGYTF. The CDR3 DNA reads TGTGCCAGCAGCTCTCGGACCGGGACAGGGCGGTATGGCTACACCTTC.

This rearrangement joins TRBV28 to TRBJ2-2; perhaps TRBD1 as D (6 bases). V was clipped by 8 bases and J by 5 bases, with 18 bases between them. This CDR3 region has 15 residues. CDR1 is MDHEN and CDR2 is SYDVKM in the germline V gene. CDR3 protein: CASLTYGRGTGELFF. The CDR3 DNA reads TGTGCCAGCTTGACATACGGCAGGGGTACCGGGGAGCTGTTTTTT.

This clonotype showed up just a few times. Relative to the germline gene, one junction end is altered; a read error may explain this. CDR3 sequence reads: CASSRRWWEGHLMNSYEQYF. CDR3 nucleotides: TGTGCCAGCAGCCGTAGGTGGTGGGAGGGACACCTAATGAACTCCTACGAGCAGTACTTC. This chain uses TRBV5-1 with TRBJ2-7, with TRBD2 as a possible D gene (7 bases). Germline assignment: CDR1 SGHRS and CDR2 YFSETQ. The length of the CDR3 is 20 residues.

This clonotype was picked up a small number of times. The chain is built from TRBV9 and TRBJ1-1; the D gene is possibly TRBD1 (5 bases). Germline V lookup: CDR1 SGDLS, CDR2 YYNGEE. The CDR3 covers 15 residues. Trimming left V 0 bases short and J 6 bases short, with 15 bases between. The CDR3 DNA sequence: TGTGCCAGCAGCGTAGCTGGTCAGGGTGGAGCTGAAGCTTTCTTT. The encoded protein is CASSVAGQGGAEAFF. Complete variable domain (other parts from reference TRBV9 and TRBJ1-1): DSGVTQTPKHLITATGQRVTLRCSPRSGDLSVYWYQQSLDQGLQFLIQYYNGEERAKGNILERFSAQQFPDLHSELNLSSLELGDSALYFCASSVAGQGGAEAFFGQGTRLTVV.

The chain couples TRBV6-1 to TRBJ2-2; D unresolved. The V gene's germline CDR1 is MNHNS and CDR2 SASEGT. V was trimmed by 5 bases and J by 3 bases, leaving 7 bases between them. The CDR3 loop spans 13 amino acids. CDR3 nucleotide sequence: TGTGCCAGCAGTTATTTGGACACCGGGGAGCTGTTTTTT. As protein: CASSYLDTGELFF.

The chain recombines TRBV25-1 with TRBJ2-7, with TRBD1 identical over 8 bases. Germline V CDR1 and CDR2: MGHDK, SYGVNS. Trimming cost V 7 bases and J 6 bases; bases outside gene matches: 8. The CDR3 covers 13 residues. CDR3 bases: TGTGCCAGCATGGACAGGGAAGTCTCCGAGCAGTACTTC. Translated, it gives CASMDREVSEQYF.

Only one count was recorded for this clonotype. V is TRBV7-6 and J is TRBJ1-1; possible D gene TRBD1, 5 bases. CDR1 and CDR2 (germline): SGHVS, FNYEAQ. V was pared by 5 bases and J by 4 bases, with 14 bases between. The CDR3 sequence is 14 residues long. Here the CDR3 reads CASSVRDVGTEAFF. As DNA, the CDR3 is TGTGCCAGCAGCGTCAGGGATGTGGGCACTGAAGCTTTCTTT.

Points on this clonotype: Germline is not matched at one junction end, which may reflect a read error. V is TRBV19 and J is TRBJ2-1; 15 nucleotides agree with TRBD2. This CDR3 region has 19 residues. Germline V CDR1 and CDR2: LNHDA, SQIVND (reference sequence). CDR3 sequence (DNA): TGTGCCAGTTGTATCTCCGGGACTAGCGGGAGGAGGGGCTACAATGAGCAGTTCTTC. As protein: CASCISGTSGRRGYNEQFF.

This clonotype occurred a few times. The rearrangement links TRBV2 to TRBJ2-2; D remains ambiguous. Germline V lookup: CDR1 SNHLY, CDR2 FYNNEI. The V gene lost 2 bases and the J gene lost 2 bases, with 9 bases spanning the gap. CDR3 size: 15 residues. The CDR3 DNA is TGTGCCAGCAGTGAATCCGGGTTCAACACCGGGGAGCTGTTTTTT. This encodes CASSESGFNTGELFF.

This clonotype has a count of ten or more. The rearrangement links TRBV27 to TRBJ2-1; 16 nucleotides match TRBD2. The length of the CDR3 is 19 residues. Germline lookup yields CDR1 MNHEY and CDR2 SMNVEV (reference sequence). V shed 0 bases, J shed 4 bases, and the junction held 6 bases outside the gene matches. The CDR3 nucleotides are TGTGCCAGCAGTTTATCGCTGGGACTAGCGGGAGGGCCTTACAATGAGCAGTTCTTC. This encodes CASSLSLGLAGGPYNEQFF.

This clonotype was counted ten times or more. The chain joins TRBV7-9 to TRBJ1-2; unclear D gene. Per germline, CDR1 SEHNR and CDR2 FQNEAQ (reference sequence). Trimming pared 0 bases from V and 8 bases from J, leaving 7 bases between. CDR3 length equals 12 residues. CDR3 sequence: CASSLASGGYTF. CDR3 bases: TGTGCCAGCAGCTTAGCTTCCGGCGGCTACACCTTC.